The 20 T cell receptor beta chains presented below share a single source sample, sequenced in a study of neurological immune-mediated disorders. A single record per CDR3 protein comes from TCRdb applying MiXCR to the 5' RACE reads. The data show about 58,000 distinct CDR3 sequences, under 3.5% seen once. Specimen: PBMCs. The source is a woman in her fifties or sixties with multiple sclerosis.

This clonotype was seen at least ten times. CDR3 region: CSVEVGSQYF. DNA for the CDR3: TGCAGCGTTGAAGTCGGTTCGCAGTATTTT. The rearrangement joins TRBV29-1 to TRBJ2-3; no firm D call. The CDR3 is 10 residues long. The V end was cut by 1 base, the J end by 10 bases, with 6 bases between. Germline V CDR1 and CDR2: SQVTM, ANQGSEA.

At least ten counts were recorded for this clonotype. This rearrangement joins TRBV7-2 to TRBJ2-7, with 8 bases matching TRBD1. V gave up 4 bases and J gave up 2 bases; unmatched junction bases: 7. Looked up from germline, CDR1 is SGHTA and CDR2 is FQGNSA. This CDR3 spans 15 amino acids. The CDR3 nucleotides read TGTGCCAGCAGCTACCAGGGGGCGCTTCCCTACGAGCAGTACTTC. It encodes CASSYQGALPYEQYF.

About this clonotype: A much larger clone lies one base from this, so it may be a read error. The V call is TRBV28, the J call TRBJ2-1; no definite D call. Germline V gives CDR1 MDHEN, CDR2 SYDVKM. The CDR3 length is 13 residues. Trimming took 3 bases from V and 12 from J, leaving 15 bases between them. The CDR3 DNA follows: TGTGCCAGCAGTTTGCTCTTCGAAAAAGGGCAGTTCTTC. Translation gives CASSLLFEKGQFF.

The chain links TRBV20-1 to TRBJ2-3, with D hard to call. CDR3 length: 14 residues. The germline V gene has CDR1 DFQATT and CDR2 SNEGSKA (reference sequence). CDR3 residues: CSAPPPSVVDTQYF. The CDR3 DNA follows: TGCAGCGCGCCCCCGCCCAGCGTTGTCGATACGCAGTATTTT.

This clonotype appeared many times. The genes are TRBV18 and TRBJ2-1; TRBD2 matches 9 bases. The CDR3 is made up of 15 amino acids. The ends lost 3 bases at V and 5 bases at J; junction bases unmatched: 5. The germline V gene has CDR1 KGHSH and CDR2 LQKENI. CDR3 in amino acids: CASSPLAGSNNEQFF. The CDR3 nucleotides read TGTGCCAGCTCACCGCTAGCGGGATCAAACAATGAGCAGTTCTTC.

This clonotype has a handful of counts. The CDR3 region is CASGTTPGFQETQYF. As DNA, the CDR3 is TGTGCCAGCGGCACAACCCCAGGGTTCCAAGAGACCCAGTACTTC. This rearrangement joins TRBV12-3 or TRBV12-4 to TRBJ2-5; D may be TRBD1 (5 bases). The CDR3 has 15 residues. The ends were cut back, 8 bases at V and 1 base at J, with 17 bases in the middle.

This clonotype showed up many times. The chain links TRBV20-1 to TRBJ2-1; D possibly corresponds to TRBD2 (5 bases). The CDR3 is 14 amino acids. Trimming cost V 6 bases and J 8 bases, with 20 bases left between them. Per germline, CDR1 DFQATT and CDR2 SNEGSKA (reference sequence). The chain's CDR3 is CSATADPWMHEQFF. DNA for the CDR3: TGCAGTGCCACAGCGGACCCCTGGATGCATGAGCAGTTCTTC.

This clonotype has at least ten counts. J is TRBJ2-7 and V is TRBV4-1, with 10 positions matching TRBD2. Germline V gene data show CDR1 as MGHRA and CDR2 as YSYEKL. V dropped 1 base and J dropped 4; count of bases not matched to a gene: 4. The CDR3 is 15 residues long. CDR3 coding DNA: TGCGCCAGCAGCCAAGGTCTAGCGGGGGTTTACGAGCAGTACTTC. This translates into CASSQGLAGVYEQYF.

This clonotype was seen repeatedly, ten times or more. The CDR3 loop reads CASRQGTYNEQFF. The CDR3 bases are TGTGCCAGCAGACAGGGGACCTACAATGAGCAGTTCTTC. This chain connects TRBV5-5 to TRBJ2-1, with 7 bases fitting TRBD1. The CDR3 sequence is 13 residues long. Losses at the gene ends were 5 bases for V and 2 bases for J; bases not matched to a gene: 1. Germline-derived CDR1 and CDR2 are SGHKS and YYEKEE (reference sequence).

This clonotype was seen ten or more times. The chain links TRBV20-1 to TRBJ2-2; D is possibly TRBD2 (6 bases). The germline V and J ends were trimmed by 0 bases and 4 bases, with 12 bases remaining between them. CDR3 length: 15 residues. Germline CDR1 DFQATT, CDR2 SNEGSKA (reference sequence). CDR3: CSAREGGLATGELFF. Here the CDR3 DNA reads TGCAGTGCTAGAGAGGGGGGATTGGCCACCGGGGAGCTGTTTTTT.

This clonotype has a count of ten or more. The rearrangement joins TRBV5-1 to TRBJ2-7, with D possibly matching TRBD1 (6 bases). This CDR3 has 15 amino acids. Trimming removed 2 bases from V and 0 bases from J, with 12 bases in between. Germline V gives CDR1 SGHRS, CDR2 YFSETQ. The CDR3 coding sequence is TGCGCCAGCAGCTTAAAGGGGGTAAGCTCCTACGAGCAGTACTTC. It translates to CASSLKGVSSYEQYF.

This clonotype was counted at least ten times. The chain combines TRBV29-1 with TRBJ2-2; no definite D call. Trimming pared 6 bases from V and 2 bases from J, leaving 10 bases between. The germline CDR1 and CDR2 sequences are SQVTM and ANQGSEA. The CDR3 covers 13 residues. The CDR3 region has the DNA TGCAGCGTCCGCAGGCCAAACACCGGGGAGCTGTTTTTT. Translation: CSVRRPNTGELFF.

This clonotype was detected many times. The chain is built from TRBV7-9 and TRBJ2-1; D not resolved. Trimming removed 5 bases at V and 2 bases at J, with 16 bases between. The CDR3 has 16 amino acids. CDR1 and CDR2 (germline): SEHNR, FQNEAQ (reference sequence). The DNA of the CDR3 is TGTGCCAGCAGCCCCAAGGACCGCGAGGCCTACAATGAGCAGTTCTTC. Residues: CASSPKDREAYNEQFF.

This clonotype was observed many times. This chain links TRBV12-3 or TRBV12-4 with TRBJ1-2; 7 positions match TRBD1. The CDR3 has 14 amino acids. Trimming at V came to 5 bases and at J to 4 bases, leaving 7 bases not matched to a gene. CDR3: CASSSQGQIYGYTF. As DNA, the CDR3 is TGTGCCAGCAGTAGCCAGGGACAGATCTATGGCTACACCTTC.

This clonotype appeared many times. V gene TRBV3-1 combines with J gene TRBJ2-7; TRBD1 aligns across 7 bases. V was clipped by 1 base and J by 2 bases; unmatched bases: 8. Germline CDR1 and CDR2: LGHDT and YNNKEL (reference sequence). The CDR3 length is 16 residues. The CDR3 loop reads CASSQVGTGDPYEQYF. Here the CDR3 DNA reads TGTGCCAGCAGCCAAGTCGGAACAGGGGATCCCTACGAGCAGTACTTC.

This clonotype was recorded at least ten times. The chain recombines TRBV7-8 with TRBJ2-7; D is unresolved. In germline, CDR1 is SGHVS, CDR2 FQNEAQ. Trimming left V 1 base short and J 5 bases short, with 6 bases between. The CDR3 extends over 12 amino acids. CDR3 sequence (DNA): TGTGCCAGCAGCTTAGGTTTCGACGAGCAGTACTTC. Translation: CASSLGFDEQYF.

This clonotype was recorded at least ten times. V gene TRBV3-1 combines with J gene TRBJ2-5; D is undetermined. Germline CDR1 LGHDT, CDR2 YNNKEL (reference sequence). This CDR3 is built from 15 residues. V was clipped by 4 bases and J by 2 bases, with 14 bases between them. CDR3 sequence: CASSPRTEGQETQYF. CDR3 coding DNA: TGTGCCAGCAGCCCCAGGACGGAAGGGCAAGAGACCCAGTACTTC.

This clonotype was detected many times. The chain couples TRBV28 to TRBJ2-7, with TRBD1 matching 9 bases. The CDR3 contains 12 residues. The germline gives CDR1 MDHEN, CDR2 SYDVKM. The junction had 8 bases not matched to a gene; V was cut back by 5 bases and J by 12 bases. The CDR3, as DNA: TGTGCCAGCAGTCGAACAGGGGGCGATGGGTACTTC. Translation: CASSRTGGDGYF.

This clonotype came up many times. V and J are TRBV2 and TRBJ2-5; the match to TRBD1 covers 7 bases. The CDR3 is made up of 18 amino acids. V trimming: 6 bases; J trimming: 4 bases; junction bases outside the gene matches: 20. Germline lookup yields CDR1 SNHLY and CDR2 FYNNEI. CDR3 amino acids: CASSSLGYGTDTGETQYF. The CDR3 DNA follows: TGTGCCAGCAGCTCCCTTGGCTACGGGACAGACACTGGAGAGACCCAGTACTTC.

This clonotype has ten or more counts. V usage is TRBV28 and J usage is TRBJ2-7, with a weak D call TRBD2 (6 bases). Germline V gives CDR1 MDHEN, CDR2 SYDVKM. Trimming removed 2 bases at V and 0 bases at J, with 11 bases between. This CDR3 is built from 15 residues. DNA of the CDR3: TGTGCCAGCAGTTTAGGAGGGAGTTTCTCCTACGAGCAGTACTTC. Amino acids: CASSLGGSFSYEQYF.